The T cell receptor beta chain under discussion was sequenced for a study of blood T cells in healthy people across ages. With 4 bases removed from V and 4 bases from J, the gap between germline ends came to 16 bases. The CDR3 is made up of 15 amino acids. Germline V gene data show CDR1 as SGHTA and CDR2 as FQGTGA. Then a second PCR, running about 6 to 12 cycles, was carried out with a sample-barcoded 5' primer and a J-beta primer mix. TCRdb used MiXCR to reprocess the 5' RACE reads, holding one entry per CDR3 protein. Here the sample spans around 1.5 million distinct CDR3 sequences, approximately 32% being singletons. This clonotype was recorded many times.

This TCR derives from a woman aged 25 to 45 in good health. V usage is TRBV7-3 and J usage is TRBJ1-2; D possibly corresponds to TRBD1 (5 bases). Material: blood. CDR3 sequence (DNA): TGTGCCAGCAGCTCGACAGTAAACTCTCCCTATGGCTACACCTTC. It encodes CASSSTVNSPYGYTF. The complete variable domain, with remaining parts taken from reference TRBV7-3 and TRBJ1-2, reads GAGVSQTPSNKVTEKGKYVELRCDPISGHTALYWYRQSLGQGPEFLIYFQGTGAADDSGLPNDRFFAVRPEGSVSTLKIQRTERGDSAVYLCASSSTVNSPYGYTFGSGTRLTVV.